This TCR beta chain was retrieved from a study of OX40 agonist ivuxolimab in advanced cancers. Across the study: Treatment of patients was with ivuxolimab, an agonistic anti-OX40 (CD134) antibody.

Notes on the study in general: Still undetermined is the antigen specificity of the expanded peripheral T cells. Part of the nonresponder group also had normalized T-cell clonal expansion that was low.

The table came from immunoSEQ multiplex PCR; TCRdb's copy has only in-frame clones and leaves some out. There are more than 100,000 clones in the sample; over 75% occur only once, and about 0.55% lies in the top ten. For this clone: Antigen: not known.

It was autoimmune disease history or systemic immunosuppression that excluded patients. The V gene's germline CDR1 is SGHNT and CDR2 YYREEE (reference sequence). With 0 bases removed from V and 7 bases from J, the gap between germline ends came to 8 bases. The CDR3 has 13 amino acids. The chain joins TRBV5-4 to TRBJ2-1, with D perhaps matching TRBD1 (6 bases). The receptor was derived from an adult with an advanced solid tumor such as melanoma, head and neck, liver or kidney cancer. Sample: CD4+ or CD8+ T cells sorted from blood, taken in a trial of the OX40 agonist ivuxolimab. CDR3 protein: CASSLAQGNEQFF. The DNA for the CDR3 is TGTGCCAGCAGCTTGGCGCAGGGGAATGAGCAGTTCTTC.